The 21 T cell receptor beta chains in this list originate from one sample, sequenced in a study of blood T cell repertoires in COVID-19. Clones were read by immunoSEQ multiplex PCR, and TCRdb kept only the in-frame ones, dropping some. The top ten clones hold more than 10% of a sample with 70,000 to 95,000 clones, approximately 75% of them seen once. The sample taken for sequencing was peripheral blood. These TCRs come from a human donor in a cohort sampled during active COVID-19.

The V gene is TRBV27, the J gene TRBJ1-1; D possibly corresponds to TRBD1 (5 bases). Germline V gene sequence: CDR1 MNHEY, CDR2 SMNVEV (reference sequence). Trimming removed 10 bases from V and 0 bases from J, with 12 bases in between. The CDR3 covers 13 residues. The CDR3 sequence is CATRGGMNTEAFF. As DNA, the CDR3 is TGTGCCACCCGGGGGGGGATGAACACTGAAGCTTTCTTT.

In DNA form, the CDR3 reads TGTGCCAGCAGTCGCGACGGGACTAGCTTGAACACCGGGGAGCTGTTTTTT. Translating it yields CASSRDGTSLNTGELFF. This chain links TRBV7-9 with TRBJ2-2, with 9 positions matching TRBD2. The trim removed 6 bases at V and 1 base at J, leaving 9 bases unmatched. The germline V gene encodes CDR1 SEHNR and CDR2 FQNEAQ (reference sequence). The CDR3 extends over 17 amino acids.

The chain uses TRBV5-1 and TRBJ2-7; D might be TRBD2 (7 bases). The V gene lost 7 bases and the J gene lost 0 bases, with 26 bases spanning the gap. Germline V gives CDR1 SGHRS, CDR2 YFSETQ. The CDR3 runs 18 residues. The CDR3: CASLSPFGAGAYSYEQYF. DNA for the CDR3: TGCGCCAGCCTAAGCCCGTTCGGGGCGGGGGCTTACTCCTACGAGCAGTACTTC. The complete variable domain, with remaining parts taken from reference TRBV5-1 and TRBJ2-7, reads KAGVTQTPRYLIKTRGQQVTLSCSPISGHRSVSWYQQTPGQGLQFLFEYFSETQRNKGNFPGRFSGRQFSNSRSEMNVSTLELGDSALYLCASLSPFGAGAYSYEQYFGPGTRLTVT.

This rearrangement joins TRBV7-2 to TRBJ2-1; tentative D call: TRBD1 (6 bases). Germline V gives CDR1 SGHTA, CDR2 FQGNSA. The CDR3 runs to 12 residues. V lost 4 bases and J lost 9, with 10 bases in between. In nucleotides, the CDR3 is TGTGCCAGCAGCTCCACAGGGCTTGAGCAGTTCTTC. It yields the protein CASSSTGLEQFF.

By share, this clone ranks as medium-sized. J is TRBJ2-5 and V is TRBV4-2; D might be TRBD1 (5 bases). The V gene's germline CDR1 is LGHNA and CDR2 YNFKEQ. CDR3 size: 15 residues. V shed 0 bases and J shed 1 base, with 9 bases lying between them. The CDR3 nucleotides are TGTGCCAGCAGCCAAGATCGAAGGGGCCAAGAGACCCAGTACTTC. Protein product: CASSQDRRGQETQYF.

The chain uses TRBV5-5 and TRBJ1-2; TRBD1 matches 8 bases. Germline loops: CDR1 SGHKS, CDR2 YYEKEE (reference sequence). V was pared by 4 bases and J by 6 bases, with 8 bases of the junction left unmatched. The CDR3 extends over 14 amino acids. In DNA, the CDR3 is TGTGCCAGCAGCGTCGACAGGGGAGGCCATGGCTACACCTTC. Its translation is CASSVDRGGHGYTF.

V usage is TRBV7-3 and J usage is TRBJ2-1; 8 nucleotides line up with TRBD2. Germline loops: CDR1 SGHTA, CDR2 FQGTGA. V was clipped by 4 bases and J by 0 bases; unmatched bases: 2. This CDR3 is 15 amino acids long. The CDR3 DNA follows: TGTGCCAGCAGCTCCGGGACTAGCTCCTACAATGAGCAGTTCTTC. Its translation: CASSSGTSSYNEQFF.

The chain joins TRBV28 to TRBJ2-4, with D perhaps TRBD2 (5 bases). V gave up 7 bases and J gave up 3 bases, with 16 bases separating them. The CDR3 contains 15 residues. CDR1 and CDR2 from the germline V gene are MDHEN and SYDVKM. The CDR3 bases are TGTGCCAGCAACCCCCCGTCGAGCGGCAAAAACATTCAGTACTTC. It translates to CASNPPSSGKNIQYF.

The chain has TRBV7-2 and TRBJ2-2; TRBD2 matches at 11 bases. The CDR3 spans 17 residues. Trimming cost V 3 bases and J 2 bases; bases outside gene matches: 5. Per germline, CDR1 SGHTA and CDR2 FQGNSA. The CDR3 loop reads CASSFPSGGLNTGELFF. Written as DNA, the CDR3 is TGTGCCAGCAGCTTTCCTAGCGGGGGGCTTAACACCGGGGAGCTGTTTTTT.

DNA for the CDR3: TGTGCCAGCAGCTTAGATAACAGGCGGTCTAACTATGGCTACACCTTC. Its protein product is CASSLDNRRSNYGYTF. The rearrangement joins TRBV11-2 to TRBJ1-2; D may be TRBD1 (5 bases). Germline values: CDR1 SGHAT, CDR2 FQNNGV. V was trimmed by 0 bases and J by 0 bases, leaving 11 bases between them. The CDR3 contains 16 residues.

V is TRBV18 and J is TRBJ1-3; D remains ambiguous. The CDR3 contains 15 residues. The V gene's germline CDR1 is KGHSH and CDR2 LQKENI. The V gene lost 0 bases and the J gene lost 1 base, with 7 bases spanning the gap. The CDR3 spells CASSPPSESGNTIYF. Here the CDR3 DNA reads TGTGCCAGCTCACCACCGTCGGAGTCTGGAAACACCATATATTTT.

The table lists this clone with a count of one. This chain uses TRBV3-1 (or the pseudogene TRBV3-2) with TRBJ2-4; TRBD1 might be the D (5 bases). CDR3 length equals 14 residues. V was cut by 4 bases and J by 2 bases, with 9 bases left in between. Germline V gene data show CDR1 as LGHDT and CDR2 as YNNKEL (reference sequence). CDR3 in DNA: TGTGCCAGCAGCCCAAGGGGAACCAAAAACATTCAGTACTTC. Residues: CASSPRGTKNIQYF.

In DNA, the CDR3 is TGTGCCAGCTCACAGAACGGGGGGCCTCAAGAGACCCAGTACTTC. Translating it yields CASSQNGGPQETQYF. This chain joins TRBV18 and TRBJ2-5, with D tentatively TRBD2 (7 bases). The CDR3 spans 15 residues. Looked up from germline, CDR1 is KGHSH and CDR2 is LQKENI. V lost 4 bases and J 2 bases, leaving 14 bases between the germline ends.

The genes are TRBV5-1 and TRBJ1-2; 7 bases map to TRBD1. J was trimmed by 2 bases and V by 5 bases; bases with no gene match: 6. The germline V gene encodes CDR1 SGHRS and CDR2 YFSETQ. This CDR3 is 14 amino acids long. The CDR3 spells CASRRTGGNYGYTF. CDR3 nucleotide sequence: TGCGCCAGCAGAAGGACAGGCGGAAACTATGGCTACACCTTC.

The V call is TRBV5-1, the J call TRBJ1-4, with D unresolved. V was shortened by 1 base and J by 0 bases, with 4 bases between the two germline ends. CDR1 SGHRS and CDR2 YFSETQ come from the germline V gene. This CDR3 has 14 residues. The CDR3 region has the DNA TGCGCCAGCAGCTTGCGGGCAACTAATGAAAAACTGTTTTTT. Translated: CASSLRATNEKLFF.

This rearrangement joins TRBV18 to TRBJ2-5, with TRBD2 as a possible D gene (5 bases). This CDR3 has 13 amino acids. The germline V and J ends were trimmed by 3 bases and 2 bases, with 7 bases remaining between them. The germline V gene has CDR1 KGHSH and CDR2 LQKENI. CDR3 nucleotides: TGTGCCAGCTCACCCGGGATGCAAGAGACCCAGTACTTC. Its translation is CASSPGMQETQYF. The complete variable domain, with remaining parts taken from reference TRBV18 and TRBJ2-5, reads NAGVMQNPRHLVRRRGQEARLRCSPMKGHSHVYWYRQLPEEGLKFMVYLQKENIIDESGMPKERFSAEFPKEGPSILRIQQVVRGDSAAYFCASSPGMQETQYFGPGTRLLVL.

This rearrangement joins TRBV28 to TRBJ1-5; a weak D match, TRBD1 (5 bases). The CDR3 has 13 residues. In germline, CDR1 is MDHEN, CDR2 SYDVKM. Trimming removed 5 bases from V and 5 bases from J, with 10 bases in between. Written as DNA, the CDR3 is TGTGCCAGCAGTCCCGACAGATATCAGCCCCAGCATTTT. The encoded protein is CASSPDRYQPQHF.

The chain recombines TRBV5-6 with TRBJ1-1; 12 positions match TRBD1. The trim removed 3 bases at V and 5 bases at J, leaving 5 bases unmatched. From germline, CDR1 is SGHDT and CDR2 YYEEEE. There are 15 residues in the CDR3. CDR3 loop: CASSWVGQGATEAFF. The DNA of the CDR3 is TGTGCCAGCAGCTGGGTGGGACAGGGGGCGACTGAAGCTTTCTTT.

The chain employs TRBV9 and TRBJ2-5, with TRBD1 identical over 7 bases. Trimming removed 3 bases from V and 4 bases from J; junction bases left unmatched: 6. The germline V gene encodes CDR1 SGDLS and CDR2 YYNGEE. This CDR3 is 14 amino acids long. CDR3 DNA sequence: TGTGCCAGCAGCGGCCGGGGACAGCCAGAGACCCAGTACTTC. As protein: CASSGRGQPETQYF. Full variable domain (missing parts from reference TRBV9 and TRBJ2-5): DSGVTQTPKHLITATGQRVTLRCSPRSGDLSVYWYQQSLDQGLQFLIQYYNGEERAKGNILERFSAQQFPDLHSELNLSSLELGDSALYFCASSGRGQPETQYFGPGTRLLVL.

This clone is a singleton in its sample. The chain couples TRBV18 to TRBJ1-3, with TRBD1 as a possible D gene (5 bases). The V gene lost 2 bases and the J gene lost 0 bases, with 11 bases spanning the gap. The CDR3 totals 16 residues. Germline V gene data show CDR1 as KGHSH and CDR2 as LQKENI. CDR3: CASSPSQGDSGNTIYF. The CDR3 DNA reads as TGTGCCAGCTCACCAAGCCAGGGTGACTCTGGAAACACCATATATTTT.

The CDR3 is CASSVEVSGGFYEQYF. The CDR3, as DNA: TGTGCCAGCAGCGTAGAGGTTAGCGGGGGTTTCTACGAGCAGTACTTC. The chain recombines TRBV9 with TRBJ2-7; 9 bases match TRBD2. V dropped 0 bases and J dropped 3; count of bases not matched to a gene: 7. The germline V gene encodes CDR1 SGDLS and CDR2 YYNGEE. The CDR3 loop spans 16 amino acids.